The 31 T cell receptor beta chains below all came from one sample that was sequenced in a study of T-cell reconstitution after alpha-beta-depleted transplantation in children. Library preparation (for TCRbeta) was performed with unique molecular identifiers. TCRdb redid the calling of the PCR reads with MiXCR, one entry per CDR3 protein. The sample shows 200,000 to 250,000 distinct CDR3 sequences, roughly 7.7% of them seen only once. The source material was PBMCs, mostly from graft donor cells, sampled 180 days after TCRalphabeta/CD19-depleted stem cell transplant. The receptors here all came from a male patient between 5 and 17 years old who had a stem cell transplant for acute lymphoblastic leukemia, so the T cells may come from the graft donor.

At least ten counts were recorded for this clonotype. The rearrangement links TRBV19 to TRBJ2-7; no clear D gene. V was clipped by 3 bases and J by 0 bases, with 6 bases between them. The CDR3 spans 13 residues. CDR1 is LNHDA and CDR2 is SQIVND in the germline V gene (reference sequence). The CDR3 DNA follows: TGTGCCAGTAGTATCTGGAGCTCCTACGAGCAGTACTTC. Protein: CASSIWSSYEQYF.

This clonotype was picked up a small number of times. The J gene is TRBJ2-1, the V gene TRBV6-4; possibly TRBD2 for D (6 bases). Germline CDR1 and CDR2: MRHNA and SNTAGT. V lost 9 bases to trimming and J lost 0 bases, with 33 bases between them. This CDR3 spans 21 amino acids. The CDR3 reads CARNNGRAGRLRGPSYNEQFF. The CDR3 nucleotides are TGTGCCAGGAACAATGGGCGGGCAGGGAGGTTGCGGGGACCCTCCTACAATGAGCAGTTCTTC.

This clonotype appeared many times. The chain uses TRBV9 and TRBJ2-5, with a weak D call TRBD2 (6 bases). Germline V CDR1 and CDR2: SGDLS, YYNGEE. The CDR3 runs to 12 residues. V gave up 2 bases and J gave up 4 bases, with 6 bases separating them. The CDR3: CASSVGGETQYF. The CDR3 DNA sequence: TGTGCCAGCAGCGTGGGGGGAGAGACCCAGTACTTC.

CDR3 sequence (DNA): TGCAGTGCTGAGGCTGCTAGCGGGGGGCCCCACCACCAAGAGACCCAGTACTTC. Translation gives CSAEAASGGPHHQETQYF. This chain uses TRBV20-1 with TRBJ2-5; 11 bases agree with TRBD2. The germline V gene encodes CDR1 DFQATT and CDR2 SNEGSKA (reference sequence). J was trimmed by 0 bases and V by 5 bases; bases with no gene match: 14. The CDR3 is 18 amino acids.

On this clonotype itself: A read error is possible here, since a much larger clone lies one base away. This likely comes from a read error, as the CDR3 has no conserved phenylalanine or tryptophan at its end. This chain uses TRBV20-1 with TRBJ2-4; D is unresolved. Germline loops: CDR1 DFQATT, CDR2 SNEGSKA (reference sequence). The CDR3 has 12 residues. The CDR3 sequence is CSPLSPSGIQYY. CDR3 sequence (DNA): TGCAGCCCTCTATCGCCGTCAGGCATTCAGTACTAC.

This clonotype was counted ten times or more. The CDR3: CASSPTLAGGPLTSTDTQYF. In DNA form, the CDR3 reads TGTGCCAGCAGCCCTACCCTAGCGGGAGGCCCGCTTACTAGCACAGATACGCAGTATTTT. This chain uses TRBV3-1 with TRBJ2-3; TRBD2 matches at 11 bases. V gave up 4 bases and J gave up 0 bases; unmatched junction bases: 15. Germline CDR1 and CDR2: LGHDT and YNNKEL (reference sequence). The CDR3 is 20 amino acids.

This clonotype was seen ten or more times. V and J are TRBV12-3 or TRBV12-4 and TRBJ1-1; TRBD1 is a possible D gene (5 bases). This CDR3 region has 12 residues. Trimming cost V 5 bases and J 11 bases, with 15 bases left between them. CDR3: CASSTQGRAAFF. The CDR3 nucleotides are TGTGCCAGCAGTACCCAGGGTCGGGCGGCTTTCTTT.

This clonotype came up many times. CDR3 residues: CASSVGTQANYGYTF. The CDR3 DNA follows: TGTGCCAGCAGCGTAGGGACCCAGGCCAACTATGGCTACACCTTC. The genes are TRBV9 and TRBJ1-2; D ambiguous. The germline V and J ends were trimmed by 0 bases and 2 bases, with 11 bases remaining between them. Germline V gives CDR1 SGDLS, CDR2 YYNGEE. The length of the CDR3 is 15 residues.

The sample holds many counts of this clonotype. The chain recombines TRBV7-2 with TRBJ1-1; possible D gene TRBD1, 6 bases. The germline V and J ends were trimmed by 4 bases and 3 bases, with 12 bases remaining between them. The CDR3 totals 14 residues. The germline CDR1 and CDR2 sequences are SGHTA and FQGNSA. CDR3 DNA: TGTGCCAGCAGCTGGGGGGCTAGGGACACTGAAGCTTTCTTT. It encodes CASSWGARDTEAFF.

The genes are TRBV7-9 and TRBJ2-2; a possible D gene is TRBD1 (6 bases). The germline V and J ends were trimmed by 6 bases and 0 bases, with 14 bases remaining between them. CDR3 size: 16 residues. Per the germline V gene, CDR1 is SEHNR and CDR2 is FQNEAQ (reference sequence). CDR3 protein: CASSFTGTPNTGELFF. The CDR3 DNA follows: TGTGCCAGCAGTTTCACCGGGACACCGAACACCGGGGAGCTGTTTTTT.

There are many counts of this clonotype. The chain links TRBV12-3 or TRBV12-4 to TRBJ1-6; D is uncertain. V was pared by 5 bases and J by 6 bases, with 11 bases between. There are 14 residues in the CDR3. Written as DNA, the CDR3 is TGTGCCAGCAGTACGACATCCCTTAATTCACCCCTCCACTTT. It translates to CASSTTSLNSPLHF.

This clonotype was seen at least ten times. The V call is TRBV28, the J call TRBJ2-1, with D possibly being TRBD2 (6 bases). CDR1 and CDR2 (germline): MDHEN, SYDVKM. The ends were cut back, 1 base at V and 0 bases at J, with 22 bases in the middle. CDR3 length: 20 residues. DNA for the CDR3: TGTGCCAGCAGTTTATCTCCCGGGGGTGCGCTCCCGAGCTCCTACAATGAGCAGTTCTTC. Protein: CASSLSPGGALPSSYNEQFF. Using reference TRBV28 and TRBJ2-1 for the parts outside the CDR3, the full variable domain is DVKVTQSSRYLVKRTGEKVFLECVQDMDHENMFWYRQDPGLGLRLIYFSYDVKMKEKGDIPEGYSVSREKKERFSLILESASTNQTSMYLCASSLSPGGALPSSYNEQFFGPGTRLTVL.

This clonotype was counted ten times or more. The chain uses TRBV3-1 and TRBJ2-3; D might be TRBD1 (5 bases). CDR3 size: 14 residues. Between the trimmed V and J ends, which lost 8 bases and 4 bases, there was a span of 16 bases. Germline V lookup: CDR1 LGHDT, CDR2 YNNKEL (reference sequence). The CDR3 region is CASRRRGSPDTQYF. CDR3 sequence (DNA): TGTGCCAGCCGGAGAAGGGGATCCCCAGATACGCAGTATTTT.

The V call is TRBV20-1, the J call TRBJ2-2; D remains ambiguous. The CDR3 loop spans 13 amino acids. Per the germline V gene, CDR1 is DFQATT and CDR2 is SNEGSKA (reference sequence). V was trimmed by 1 base and J by 4 bases, leaving 7 bases between them. CDR3 nucleotide sequence: TGCAGTGCTAGAGTAGTGTTCACCGGGGAGCTGTTTTTT. It codes for CSARVVFTGELFF.

In this sample, this clonotype turned up many times. V gene TRBV7-2 combines with J gene TRBJ2-4; 11 positions match TRBD2. The germline gives CDR1 SGHTA, CDR2 FQGNSA. CDR3 length: 15 amino acids. Trimming at V came to 5 bases and at J to 3 bases, leaving 3 bases not matched to a gene. The CDR3 is CASSTGLAGKNIQYF. The CDR3 DNA sequence: TGTGCCAGCAGCACCGGACTAGCGGGCAAAAACATTCAGTACTTC.

This clonotype was counted many times. The chain has TRBV4-3 and TRBJ1-1; 9 bases align to TRBD1. The J segment lost 11 bases and the V segment lost 2 bases, leaving 9 bases of the junction unmatched. Germline assignment: CDR1 LGHNA and CDR2 YSLEER. The length of the CDR3 is 14 residues. CDR3 bases: TGCGCCAGCAGCCAAAACAGGGGGCGCGGGTGGGCTTTCTTT. This translates into CASSQNRGRGWAFF.

A few counts support this clonotype. The chain recombines TRBV6-1 with TRBJ1-6; maybe TRBD1 (5 bases). Trimming cost V 1 base and J 9 bases, with 13 bases left between them. The germline V gene encodes CDR1 MNHNS and CDR2 SASEGT. This CDR3 spans 15 amino acids. CDR3 residues: CASSEVGQGVSPLHF. CDR3 nucleotide sequence: TGTGCCAGCAGTGAAGTGGGCCAGGGAGTTTCACCCCTCCACTTT.

In its sample, this clonotype was seen many times. This chain joins TRBV19 and TRBJ1-1; maybe TRBD1 (6 bases). The CDR3 has 17 residues. The germline gives CDR1 LNHDA, CDR2 SQIVND (reference sequence). Between the trimmed V and J ends, which lost 3 bases and 0 bases, there was a span of 17 bases. Here the CDR3 DNA reads TGTGCCAGTAGTATCCGCCTACTACAGGGCATGAACACTGAAGCTTTCTTT. It encodes CASSIRLLQGMNTEAFF. Complete variable domain (other parts from reference TRBV19 and TRBJ1-1): DGGITQSPKYLFRKEGQNVTLSCEQNLNHDAMYWYRQDPGQGLRLIYYSQIVNDFQKGDIAEGYSVSREKKESFPLTVTSAQKNPTAFYLCASSIRLLQGMNTEAFFGQGTRLTVV.

This clonotype was seen many times. The V and J genes are TRBV7-9 and TRBJ2-5, with no clear D. The CDR3 totals 15 residues. Trimming removed 0 bases at V and 1 base at J, with 9 bases between. CDR1 SEHNR and CDR2 FQNEAQ come from the germline V gene (reference sequence). CDR3 amino acids: CASSLAIGLQETQYF. The DNA of the CDR3 is TGTGCCAGCAGCTTAGCGATTGGGCTCCAAGAGACCCAGTACTTC.

This clonotype was found many times. J is TRBJ2-5 and V is TRBV12-3 or TRBV12-4; no firm D call. V was cut by 4 bases and J by 5 bases, with 17 bases left in between. CDR3 length equals 15 residues. The CDR3 DNA is TGTGCCAGCAGTTACGGCCTAGGGCGTCAGGAGACCCAGTACTTC. Translating gives CASSYGLGRQETQYF.

This clonotype was counted at least ten times. V and J are TRBV7-8 and TRBJ2-5; D perhaps matches TRBD2 (6 bases). This CDR3 spans 14 amino acids. Trimming took 4 bases from V and 2 from J, leaving 11 bases between them. Germline lookup yields CDR1 SGHVS and CDR2 FQNEAQ. The CDR3 coding sequence is TGTGCCAGCAGCTCGGGACTCGAACAAGAGACCCAGTACTTC. Protein sequence: CASSSGLEQETQYF.

Ten or more counts support this clonotype. V and J are TRBV6-5 and TRBJ2-3, with 7 bases aligning to TRBD1. CDR1 and CDR2 (germline): MNHEY, SVGAGI. This CDR3 region has 13 residues. Trimming took 0 bases from V and 6 from J; bases not matched to a gene: 0. The DNA for the CDR3 is TGTGCCAGCAGTTACTCCAGGGGGGATACGCAGTATTTT. It translates to CASSYSRGDTQYF.

This clonotype was found many times. CDR3 region: CASSSTGQPQNIQYF. The CDR3 coding sequence is TGCGCCAGCAGCTCGACGGGACAGCCCCAAAACATTCAGTACTTC. The chain joins TRBV5-1 to TRBJ2-4; TRBD1 matches at 7 bases. The CDR3 is 15 residues long. V was pared by 3 bases and J by 5 bases, with 8 bases of the junction left unmatched. Germline CDR1 reads SGHRS; CDR2 reads YFSETQ.

This clonotype was picked up a small number of times. The chain joins TRBV29-1 to TRBJ2-5; TRBD1 is a possible D gene (5 bases). The CDR3 totals 14 residues. Germline assignment: CDR1 SQVTM and CDR2 ANQGSEA. Deletions cut 0 bases from V and 1 base from J, with 9 bases between. The CDR3 bases are TGCAGCGTTGAAGACTGGACACTCCAAGAGACCCAGTACTTC. Translated: CSVEDWTLQETQYF.

This clonotype was found many times. V and J are TRBV5-1 and TRBJ2-1; the match to TRBD1 covers 8 bases. V lost 2 bases, J lost 7 bases, and 5 bases stayed unmatched. CDR1 SGHRS and CDR2 YFSETQ come from the germline V gene. The length of the CDR3 is 14 residues. CDR3 residues: CASSLDRGRNEQFF. CDR3 in DNA: TGCGCCAGCAGCTTAGACAGGGGCAGGAATGAGCAGTTCTTC.

Remarks on this clonotype: One base away lies a much larger clone, so this may be a sequencing read error. The J gene is TRBJ2-3, the V gene TRBV14, with 13 positions matching TRBD2. There are 15 residues in the CDR3. The V gene end was trimmed by 8 bases and the J gene end by 2 bases; junction bases not matched to a gene: 4. Germline V lookup: CDR1 SGHDN, CDR2 FVKESK. CDR3: CASRLAGGITDTQYF. CDR3 sequence (DNA): TGTGCCAGCCGACTAGCGGGGGGCATCACAGATACGCAGTATTTT. The full variable domain, with the rest looked up from reference TRBV14 and TRBJ2-3, is EAGVTQFPSHSVIEKGQTVTLRCDPISGHDNLYWYRRVMGKEIKFLLHFVKESKQDESGMPNNRFLAERTGGTYSTLKVQPAELEDSGVYFCASRLAGGITDTQYFGPGTRLTVL.

V gene TRBV7-8 combines with J gene TRBJ2-2, with TRBD1 matching over 10 bases. Germline lookup yields CDR1 SGHVS and CDR2 FQNEAQ. This CDR3 comprises 17 residues. V lost 7 bases to trimming and J lost 4 bases; unmatched junction nucleotides: 12. The CDR3 DNA reads TGTGCCAGCATGTGGGACAGGGGTCGCCCAGGCACCGGGGAGCTGTTTTTT. As protein: CASMWDRGRPGTGELFF.

This clonotype was observed at least ten times. The chain couples TRBV20-1 to TRBJ1-1; D unclear. Germline V gene data show CDR1 as DFQATT and CDR2 as SNEGSKA (reference sequence). The CDR3 sequence is 12 residues long. V lost 6 bases, J lost 1 base, and 9 bases lay in between. The chain's CDR3 is CSAPGRNTEAFF. Here the CDR3 DNA reads TGCAGTGCACCCGGACGGAACACTGAAGCTTTCTTT.

Ten or more counts support this clonotype. The chain links TRBV6-5 to TRBJ1-2; D gene ambiguous. There are 15 residues in the CDR3. V was clipped by 4 bases and J by 0 bases, with 12 bases between them. Looked up from germline, CDR1 is MNHEY and CDR2 is SVGAGI. The CDR3 nucleotides read TGTGCCAGCAGTTCCCCCCAGGCCGCTAACTATGGCTACACCTTC. Translating gives CASSSPQAANYGYTF.

About this clonotype itself: This may arise from a read error, as a much more abundant clone is one base away. The V and J genes are TRBV7-2 and TRBJ2-3, with D hard to call. The CDR3 is 17 amino acids. CDR1 is SGHTA, CDR2 FQGNSA, per germline. V lost 5 bases and J 0 bases, leaving 18 bases between the germline ends. CDR3 amino acids: CASSLIAVGTSTDTQYF. CDR3 in DNA: TGTGCCAGCAGCCTTATTGCGGTGGGCACGAGCACAGATACGCAGTATTTT.

This clonotype was observed at least ten times. The rearrangement links TRBV3-1 to TRBJ2-1, with 7 bases matching TRBD1. With V trimmed by 7 bases and J by 4 bases, 7 bases remained unmatched. Germline values: CDR1 LGHDT, CDR2 YNNKEL (reference sequence). The CDR3 is 14 residues long. The chain's CDR3 is CASTLGGTYNEQFF. The CDR3 region has the DNA TGTGCCAGCACGCTAGGGGGCACGTACAATGAGCAGTTCTTC.